The entry below describes one T cell receptor beta chain. This record belongs to a study of blood T cell repertoires in COVID-19. Produced via immunoSEQ multiplex PCR; TCRdb's table is partial and in-frame only. The repertoire includes 260,000 or so clones, about 83% of them detected once, and about 5.7% sits in the top ten. This clonotype originated in a man aged 80 or over with acute or convalescent COVID-19. The sample comprised peripheral blood.

The CDR3 DNA reads TGCGCCAGCAGCTTCGGAGGGGGCTCACCCCTCCACTTT. Translating it yields CASSFGGGSPLHF. This sequence joins TRBV5-1 and TRBJ1-6, with 7 positions matching TRBD1. Per the germline V gene, CDR1 is SGHRS and CDR2 is YFSETQ. The CDR3 extends over 13 amino acids. Trimming cost V 2 bases and J 10 bases; bases outside gene matches: 3. The variable domain in full, with the rest retrieved from reference TRBV5-1 and TRBJ1-6, is KAGVTQTPRYLIKTRGQQVTLSCSPISGHRSVSWYQQTPGQGLQFLFEYFSETQRNKGNFPGRFSGRQFSNSRSEMNVSTLELGDSALYLCASSFGGGSPLHFGNGTRLTVT.